A single sample gave rise to the 30 T cell receptor beta chains below, sequenced in a study of OX40 agonist ivuxolimab in advanced cancers. Libraries were prepared by immunoSEQ multiplex PCR; TCRdb keeps only in-frame clonotypes and omits some of them. This sample carries approximately 60,000 clones, about 89% of them seen once, and the ten largest clones take 5.2%. The sequenced sample was CD4+ or CD8+ T cells sorted from blood, obtained in a trial of the OX40 agonist ivuxolimab. The receptors were sampled from an adult with an advanced solid tumor such as melanoma, head and neck, liver or kidney cancer.

The CDR3 coding sequence is TGTGCCAGCAGCCCCCTAGCTTTCAACACCGGGGAGCTGTTTTTT. This translates into CASSPLAFNTGELFF. The chain joins TRBV7-6 to TRBJ2-2, with D perhaps matching TRBD2 (5 bases). V gave up 5 bases and J gave up 2 bases, with 12 bases separating them. Per the germline V gene, CDR1 is SGHVS and CDR2 is FNYEAQ. The length of the CDR3 is 15 residues.

This chain uses TRBV10-1 with TRBJ2-3, with D perhaps matching TRBD2 (6 bases). This CDR3 is 14 amino acids long. The V end was cut by 1 base, the J end by 6 bases, with 11 bases between. The germline V gene encodes CDR1 WNHNN and CDR2 SYGVQD (reference sequence). The DNA of the CDR3 is TGCGCCAGCAGTGAGTGGCGGGAAAGGGATACGCAGTATTTT. It encodes CASSEWRERDTQYF.

The chain combines TRBV7-8 with TRBJ2-5; 12 positions agree with TRBD2. V shed 5 bases, J shed 5 bases, and the junction held 6 bases outside the gene matches. Germline V lookup: CDR1 SGHVS, CDR2 FQNEAQ. The CDR3 runs to 15 residues. The CDR3 sequence is CASSPRTSGKETQYF. The CDR3 bases are TGTGCCAGCAGCCCACGGACTAGCGGGAAGGAGACCCAGTACTTC. The whole variable domain, filled in from reference TRBV7-8 and TRBJ2-5, reads GAGVSQSPRYKVAKRGQDVALRCDPISGHVSLFWYQQALGQGPEFLTYFQNEAQLDKSGLPSDRFFAERPEGSVSTLKIQRTQQEDSAVYLCASSPRTSGKETQYFGPGTRLLVL.

This chain connects TRBV28 to TRBJ1-1; no reliable D call. The CDR3 covers 14 residues. Germline V lookup: CDR1 MDHEN, CDR2 SYDVKM. V lost 4 bases, J lost 1 base, and 10 bases lay in between. DNA of the CDR3: TGTGCCAGCAGTTCGTCGGGAGGGAACACTGAAGCTTTCTTT. Its translation is CASSSSGGNTEAFF.

The chain couples TRBV27 to TRBJ2-7; possibly TRBD2 for D (5 bases). The germline gives CDR1 MNHEY, CDR2 SMNVEV (reference sequence). The V end lost 0 bases, the J end lost 3 bases, and 15 bases lay between the germline ends. This CDR3 spans 16 amino acids. The CDR3 sequence: CASSLSRAGRNYEQYF. The CDR3 DNA is TGTGCCAGCAGTTTATCGCGGGCGGGCAGAAACTACGAGCAGTACTTC.

This chain connects TRBV28 to TRBJ1-5, with 11 bases aligning to TRBD1. The CDR3 has 16 residues. V gave up 5 bases and J gave up 5 bases; unmatched junction bases: 8. From germline, CDR1 is MDHEN and CDR2 SYDVKM. The CDR3 DNA sequence: TGTGCCAGCAGTGAACCGGGACAGGGGGATCATCAGCCCCAGCATTTT. Translation gives CASSEPGQGDHQPQHF.

J is TRBJ1-2 and V is TRBV6-5, with D uncertain. Germline CDR1 is MNHEY and CDR2 is SVGAGI. V was trimmed by 0 bases and J by 6 bases, leaving 17 bases between them. The CDR3 totals 16 residues. This CDR3 reads CASSYSSHGRNNGYTF. In DNA form, the CDR3 reads TGTGCCAGCAGTTACTCGTCCCACGGCAGAAATAATGGCTACACCTTC.

A single count supports this clone. This CDR3 reads CASTLGLAGLQETQYF. DNA for the CDR3: TGTGCCAGCACCTTAGGACTAGCGGGCCTCCAAGAGACCCAGTACTTC. The V gene is TRBV5-4, the J gene TRBJ2-5; TRBD2 aligns across 11 bases. Germline CDR1 reads SGHNT; CDR2 reads YYREEE (reference sequence). The ends lost 6 bases at V and 1 base at J; junction bases unmatched: 8. This CDR3 is 16 amino acids long.

The chain couples TRBV28 to TRBJ2-7; no clear D gene. The CDR3 length is 12 residues. Trimming removed 3 bases from V and 3 bases from J, with 6 bases in between. Germline V gene data show CDR1 as MDHEN and CDR2 as SYDVKM. CDR3 in amino acids: CASSFSFYEQYF. DNA for the CDR3: TGTGCCAGCAGTTTTAGTTTCTACGAGCAGTACTTC. Full variable domain (missing parts from reference TRBV28 and TRBJ2-7): DVKVTQSSRYLVKRTGEKVFLECVQDMDHENMFWYRQDPGLGLRLIYFSYDVKMKEKGDIPEGYSVSREKKERFSLILESASTNQTSMYLCASSFSFYEQYFGPGTRLTVT.

This chain uses TRBV28 with TRBJ1-5; D not certain. This CDR3 is 12 amino acids long. Between the trimmed V and J ends, which lost 2 bases and 6 bases, there was a span of 5 bases. Per the germline V gene, CDR1 is MDHEN and CDR2 is SYDVKM. The DNA for the CDR3 is TGTGCCAGCAGTTTAGAAGCTCAGCCCCAGCATTTT. Its translation is CASSLEAQPQHF.

The rearrangement uses TRBV27 and TRBJ2-5, with 9 bases fitting TRBD2. The CDR3 extends over 16 amino acids. Trimming removed 2 bases from V and 4 bases from J; junction bases left unmatched: 8. Germline V gene sequence: CDR1 MNHEY, CDR2 SMNVEV (reference sequence). As DNA, the CDR3 is TGTGCCAGCAGTTTACGTGGGTTTAGCGGGAGAGAGACCCAGTACTTC. It specifies CASSLRGFSGRETQYF.

This clone has only one observation. The chain links TRBV29-1 to TRBJ2-2; no reliable D call. The length of the CDR3 is 14 residues. Trimming left V 4 bases short and J 0 bases short, with 9 bases between. Germline lookup yields CDR1 SQVTM and CDR2 ANQGSEA. The CDR3 DNA reads TGCAGCGTTGTGAGGAGCGCGAACACCGGGGAGCTGTTTTTT. Translated: CSVVRSANTGELFF.

J is TRBJ2-3 and V is TRBV10-3; TRBD1 agrees at 7 bases. The V gene's germline CDR1 is ENHRY and CDR2 SYGVKD. Unmatched junction bases numbered 4, after V lost 4 bases and J lost 0 bases. The CDR3 runs to 15 residues. CDR3 bases: TGTGCCATCAGTGGCAGGGGGTTCAGCACAGATACGCAGTATTTT. It translates to CAISGRGFSTDTQYF.

The genes are TRBV7-9 and TRBJ2-5; D may be TRBD1 or TRBD2 (5 bases each). The J call is in doubt because the DNA end fits TRBJ2-7 better. This CDR3 has 16 residues. Looked up from germline, CDR1 is SEHNR and CDR2 is FQNEAQ (reference sequence). The CDR3 bases are TGTGCCAGCAGCTTAGACGGGACGGCCCTCTCCTACGAGCAGTACTTC. Its translation: CASSLDGTALSYEQYF.

The chain combines TRBV6-1 with TRBJ2-5; D call uncertain. Trimming took off 7 bases at V and 5 bases at J, with 8 bases between the two ends. Looked up from germline, CDR1 is MNHNS and CDR2 is SASEGT. This CDR3 is 11 amino acids long. The CDR3 sequence is CASTTMETQYF. The CDR3 DNA follows: TGTGCCAGCACCACCATGGAGACCCAGTACTTC.

The chain joins TRBV5-1 to TRBJ1-2, with 8 bases identical to TRBD1. Per germline, CDR1 SGHRS and CDR2 YFSETQ. The CDR3 consists of 13 residues. V was pared by 0 bases and J by 12 bases, with 7 bases of the junction left unmatched. CDR3 sequence (DNA): TGCGCCAGCAGCTTGGGAGGGACAGGAGGCCACACCTTC. The encoded protein is CASSLGGTGGHTF.

V is TRBV28 and J is TRBJ2-1, with TRBD2 identical over 8 bases. The CDR3 has 15 amino acids. V gave up 5 bases and J gave up 6 bases; unmatched junction bases: 9. From germline, CDR1 is MDHEN and CDR2 SYDVKM. In DNA, the CDR3 is TGTGCCAGCAGTGCCTCTAGCGGGTTATTCAATGAGCAGTTCTTC. Protein sequence: CASSASSGLFNEQFF.

This clone was recorded only once. The chain couples TRBV9 to TRBJ1-1, with 8 bases identical to TRBD1. The CDR3 spans 15 residues. Germline V CDR1 and CDR2: SGDLS, YYNGEE. V shed 0 bases, J shed 3 bases, and the junction held 4 bases outside the gene matches. CDR3 sequence (DNA): TGTGCCAGCAGCGTAGGAGCAGGGGGCTACACTGAAGCTTTCTTT. This encodes CASSVGAGGYTEAFF.

CDR3 loop: CASSPNPNLRTGVTYNEQFF. CDR3 DNA: TGCGCCAGCAGTCCCAATCCCAATTTAAGGACAGGGGTCACCTACAATGAGCAGTTCTTC. The chain uses TRBV23-1 and TRBJ2-1; TRBD1 agrees at 9 bases. TRBV23-1 is designated an ORF whose function remains uncertain. This CDR3 is built from 20 residues. J lost 2 bases, V lost 4 bases, and 18 bases had no gene match.

The chain couples TRBV30 to TRBJ1-2; D ambiguous. Germline loops: CDR1 GTSNPN, CDR2 SVGIG (reference sequence). The CDR3 length is 16 residues. V was trimmed by 1 base and J by 4 bases, leaving 19 bases between them. For the CDR3, the DNA is TGTGCCTGGAGTGGTACCAGGATCGTCGCCTTCTATGGCTACACCTTC. It yields the protein CAWSGTRIVAFYGYTF.

This clone was seen once. The chain couples TRBV30 to TRBJ1-1; D gene unclear. The germline V and J ends were trimmed by 5 bases and 1 base, with 2 bases remaining between them. The CDR3 is 10 amino acids. The V gene's germline CDR1 is GTSNPN and CDR2 SVGIG (reference sequence). The CDR3 reads CAWANTEAFF. The CDR3 nucleotides read TGTGCCTGGGCGAACACTGAAGCTTTCTTT.

V and J are TRBV7-9 and TRBJ1-2, with 10 bases fitting TRBD1. The CDR3 contains 14 residues. CDR1 and CDR2 (germline): SEHNR, FQNEAQ (reference sequence). V lost 5 bases, J lost 5 bases, and 5 bases stayed unmatched. The CDR3 protein is CASSPGQGRYGYTF. CDR3 coding DNA: TGTGCCAGCAGCCCGGGACAGGGGAGGTATGGCTACACCTTC.

The chain joins TRBV28 to TRBJ2-2; D gene uncertain. CDR3 size: 13 residues. Germline-derived CDR1 and CDR2 are MDHEN and SYDVKM. Trimming pared 5 bases from V and 4 bases from J, leaving 8 bases between. The CDR3 DNA reads TGTGCCAGCAGTCAAGGTCCCACCGGGGAGCTGTTTTTT. This sequence encodes CASSQGPTGELFF.

J is TRBJ1-3 and V is TRBV5-5; no clear D. V lost 0 bases to trimming and J lost 0 bases, with 10 bases between them. Germline V lookup: CDR1 SGHKS, CDR2 YYEKEE (reference sequence). The CDR3 loop spans 16 amino acids. The CDR3 coding sequence is TGTGCCAGCAGCTTGGTCCTCGTTGCCTCTGGAAACACCATATATTTT. It translates to CASSLVLVASGNTIYF.

This chain uses TRBV5-1 with TRBJ2-7; the D is unclear. V gave up 0 bases and J gave up 2 bases, with 12 bases separating them. The CDR3 loop spans 15 amino acids. Germline V gene data show CDR1 as SGHRS and CDR2 as YFSETQ. Here the CDR3 reads CASSLGGKNAYEQYF. In DNA form, the CDR3 reads TGCGCCAGCAGCTTGGGGGGAAAGAATGCCTACGAGCAGTACTTC.

This chain joins TRBV28 and TRBJ1-5, with TRBD1 as a possible D gene (6 bases). The CDR3 consists of 15 residues. Germline assignment: CDR1 MDHEN and CDR2 SYDVKM. V gave up 5 bases and J gave up 0 bases, with 11 bases separating them. This CDR3 reads CASSPGQYSNQPQHF. In DNA, the CDR3 is TGTGCCAGCAGTCCCGGACAGTATAGCAATCAGCCCCAGCATTTT.

The chain uses TRBV30 and TRBJ1-2, with D unresolved. This CDR3 spans 14 amino acids. The ends were cut back, 0 bases at V and 7 bases at J, with 15 bases in the middle. Germline loops: CDR1 GTSNPN, CDR2 SVGIG (reference sequence). The CDR3, as DNA: TGTGCCTGGAGTGTACGTAGAGGAAAACCTGGCTACACCTTC. Its translation: CAWSVRRGKPGYTF.

The chain links TRBV5-1 to TRBJ2-1, with 10 nucleotides matching TRBD2. CDR1 is SGHRS, CDR2 YFSETQ, per germline. The CDR3 is 18 amino acids. The trim removed 4 bases at V and 4 bases at J, leaving 14 bases unmatched. The CDR3 here is CASSLQMSGRAKYNEQFF. The CDR3 DNA sequence: TGCGCCAGCAGCCTGCAAATGAGCGGGAGGGCCAAGTACAATGAGCAGTTCTTC. Full variable domain (missing parts from reference TRBV5-1 and TRBJ2-1): KAGVTQTPRYLIKTRGQQVTLSCSPISGHRSVSWYQQTPGQGLQFLFEYFSETQRNKGNFPGRFSGRQFSNSRSEMNVSTLELGDSALYLCASSLQMSGRAKYNEQFFGPGTRLTVL.

This clone was seen a handful of times. The rearrangement joins TRBV7-9 to TRBJ2-1; possibly TRBD2 for D (6 bases). The germline CDR1 and CDR2 sequences are SEHNR and FQNEAQ (reference sequence). The CDR3 loop spans 13 amino acids. V lost 10 bases, J lost 5 bases, and 15 bases lay in between. The CDR3 region has the DNA TGTGCCACCCTATCCTCGGGGGACAATGAGCAGTTCTTC. Translation gives CATLSSGDNEQFF.

This chain's CDR3 is CASRSPRAEAFF. The CDR3 DNA reads TGTGCAAGTCGCTCCCCGAGGGCTGAAGCTTTCTTT. The rearrangement joins TRBV12-2 to TRBJ1-1. TRBV12-2 is a recognized pseudogene. The CDR3 totals 12 residues.